The present TCR beta chain was sequenced within a study of neurological immune-mediated disorders. This CDR3 has 14 amino acids. The germline CDR1 and CDR2 sequences are MNHEY and SMNVEV (reference sequence). V shed 5 bases and J 4 bases; nucleotides not matched to a gene: 4. TCRdb reprocessed the 5' RACE reads via MiXCR and lists one record per CDR3 protein. There are 50,000 to 85,000 distinct CDR3 sequences in the sample; roughly 5% occur only once, and 2.8% lies in the top ten. This clonotype was seen a handful of times. The rearrangement uses TRBV27 and TRBJ2-1; TRBD1 matches 8 bases. This clonotype originated in a woman aged 25 to 39 with multiple sclerosis. Input material: PBMCs. CDR3 sequence (DNA): TGTGCCAGCAGTATCGGACAGGGATACAATGAGCAGTTCTTC. Amino acids: CASSIGQGYNEQFF.